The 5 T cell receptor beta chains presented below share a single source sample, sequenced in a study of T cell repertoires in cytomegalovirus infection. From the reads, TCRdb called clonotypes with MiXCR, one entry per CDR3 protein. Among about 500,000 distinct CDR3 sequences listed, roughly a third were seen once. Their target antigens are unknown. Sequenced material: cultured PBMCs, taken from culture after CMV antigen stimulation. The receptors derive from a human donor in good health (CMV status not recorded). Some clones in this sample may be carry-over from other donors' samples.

This CDR3 reads CASKTGDSERQYV. The CDR3 DNA follows: TGTGCCAGCAAGACAGGGGACTCCGAGCGGCAGTACGTC. The V gene is TRBV6-2 or TRBV6-3, the J gene TRBJ2-7; 8 nucleotides agree with TRBD1. The germline gives CDR1 MNHEY, CDR2 SVGEGT. This CDR3 is 13 amino acids long. The ends lost 7 bases at V and 9 bases at J; junction bases unmatched: 11.

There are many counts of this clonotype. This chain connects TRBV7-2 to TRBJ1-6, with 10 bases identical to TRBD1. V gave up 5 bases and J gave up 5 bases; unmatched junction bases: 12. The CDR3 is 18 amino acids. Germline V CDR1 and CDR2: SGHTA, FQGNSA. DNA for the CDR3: TGTGCCAGCAGCCCCAAATATGACAGGGGGCTGAATAATTCACCCCTCCACTTT. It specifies CASSPKYDRGLNNSPLHF.

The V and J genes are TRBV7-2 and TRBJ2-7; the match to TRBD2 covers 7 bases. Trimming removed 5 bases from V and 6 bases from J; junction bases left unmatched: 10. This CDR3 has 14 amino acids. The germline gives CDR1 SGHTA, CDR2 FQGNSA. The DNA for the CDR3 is TGTGCCAGCAGCCCCAGGCGGGAGAAAGGCGAGCAGTACTTC. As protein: CASSPRREKGEQYF.

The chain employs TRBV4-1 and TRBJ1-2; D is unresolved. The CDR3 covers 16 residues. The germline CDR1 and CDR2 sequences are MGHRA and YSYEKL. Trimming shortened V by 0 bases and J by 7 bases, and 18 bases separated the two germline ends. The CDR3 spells CASSQDQTGVLGGYTF. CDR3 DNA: TGCGCCAGCAGCCAAGATCAAACGGGAGTCCTTGGTGGCTACACCTTC.

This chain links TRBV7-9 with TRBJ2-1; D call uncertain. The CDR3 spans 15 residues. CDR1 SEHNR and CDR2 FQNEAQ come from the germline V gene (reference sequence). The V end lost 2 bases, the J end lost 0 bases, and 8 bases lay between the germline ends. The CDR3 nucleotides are TGTGCCAGCAGCTTATTTCAACCCTCCTACAATGAGCAGTTCTTC. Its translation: CASSLFQPSYNEQFF.